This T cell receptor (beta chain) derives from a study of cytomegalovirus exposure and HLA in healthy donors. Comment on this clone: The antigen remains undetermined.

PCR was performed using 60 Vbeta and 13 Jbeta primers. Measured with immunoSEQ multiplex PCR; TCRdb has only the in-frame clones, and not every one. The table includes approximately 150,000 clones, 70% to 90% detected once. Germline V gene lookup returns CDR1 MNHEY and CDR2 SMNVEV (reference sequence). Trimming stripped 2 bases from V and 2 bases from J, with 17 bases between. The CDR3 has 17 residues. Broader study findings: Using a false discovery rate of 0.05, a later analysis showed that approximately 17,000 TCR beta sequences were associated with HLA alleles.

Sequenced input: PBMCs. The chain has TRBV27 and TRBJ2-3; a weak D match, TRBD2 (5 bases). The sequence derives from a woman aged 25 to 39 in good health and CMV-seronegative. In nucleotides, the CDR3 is TGTGCCAGCAGTTTACTATCTAGCAGCCCTAACACAGATACGCAGTATTTT. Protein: CASSLLSSSPNTDTQYF.